Listed below are T cell receptor beta chains from one sample, sequenced in a study of post-analysis software for immune sequencing data. TCRdb re-called the PCR reads through MiXCR, storing one row per CDR3 protein. The data hold 400,000 to 500,000 distinct CDR3 sequences, with 39% observed a single time. Sequencing used blood. These receptors came from a girl aged 2-10 years with multiple sclerosis. Each CDR3 is given with its conserved first and last residue. The D gene is left open where the match is weak. Size is omitted from some rows. Given values are once, few, many or a class for expanded clones.

V	size	J	D	DNA	CDR3
TRBV10-3	few	TRBJ2-7	TRBD2	TGTGCCATCAGTGAGTCATCACGACTAGCGGGAGGGTACGAGCAGTACTTC	CAISESSRLAGGYEQYF
TRBV18	.	TRBJ2-7	TRBD2	TGTGCCAGCTCACCAATGATGAGCGGGAACTCCTACGAGCAGTACTTC	CASSPMMSGNSYEQYF
TRBV4-3	few	TRBJ2-3	.	TGCGCCAGCAGCCAAGGTCTCTCCCCCCGGGTGTGGGACACAGATACGCAGTATTTT	CASSQGLSPRVWDTDTQYF
TRBV20-1	.	TRBJ2-5	TRBD1	TGCAGTGCTCTTAATCCCACGTACGGGACAGGGGTCCAAGAGACCCAGTACTTC	CSALNPTYGTGVQETQYF
TRBV5-4	.	TRBJ2-1	TRBD2	TGTGCCAGCAGCTTGTGGGAGGGAAGCTCCTACAATGAGCAGTTCTTC	CASSLWEGSSYNEQFF
TRBV5-1	.	TRBJ2-7	TRBD2	TGCGCCAGCAGCTTGGCCGGGACTAGCGGGGCCTTGGACTACGAGCAGTACTTC	CASSLAGTSGALDYEQYF
TRBV28	once	TRBJ2-7	TRBD1	TGTGCCAGCAACACCCCGGGACAGGGTGGCTGCGAGCAGTACTTC	CASNTPGQGGCEQYF
TRBV21-1	few	TRBJ1-6	.	TGTGCCAGCATTCCTTGGGGGGCACAGGGGGTATACTATTCACCCCTCCACTTT	CASIPWGAQGVYYSPLHF
TRBV7-2	few	TRBJ2-5	.	TGTGCCAGCACCCGGACGTTTCAAGAGACCCAGTACTTC	CASTRTFQETQYF
TRBV15	.	TRBJ2-1	.	TGTGCCACCAGCAGAGATGCGCACGTAACCCTCTACAATGAGCAGTTCTTC	CATSRDAHVTLYNEQFF
TRBV10-3	many	TRBJ2-7	TRBD2	TGTGCCATCAGTGATGGTCTAGCGGGCGAGCAGTACTTC	CAISDGLAGEQYF
TRBV6-5	.	TRBJ1-1	.	TGTGCCAGCAGTTACTCGGTCGACGTAGGGGATCTCTGGACTGAAGCTTTCTTT	CASSYSVDVGDLWTEAFF
TRBV5-1	few	TRBJ2-7	TRBD1	TGCGCCAGCAGCACAGGGGACAGAAACTACGAGCAGTACTTC	CASSTGDRNYEQYF
TRBV2	few	TRBJ2-4	TRBD1	TGTGCCAGCAAAAGGAACGGACAGGGGGCTAAAGAGCAGTACTTC	CASKRNGQGAKEQYF
TRBV27	.	TRBJ1-2	.	TGTGCCAGCAGTACACATAATATGGCTGGCTACACCTTC	CASSTHNMAGYTF
TRBV20-1	.	TRBJ2-3	.	TGCAGTGCTAGAGATTTCCGAGTCGATACGCAGTATTTT	CSARDFRVDTQYF
TRBV12-3/TRBV12-4	.	TRBJ2-5	.	TGTGGCAGCAGTATCAGGACCTTGCGGGAGACCCAGTACTTC	CGSSIRTLRETQYF
TRBV6-6	few	TRBJ1-2	TRBD1	TGTGCCAGCAGCCCCAGTATGACAGGGGATCGCTATGGCTACACCTTC	CASSPSMTGDRYGYTF
TRBV6-6	few	TRBJ2-1	.	TGTGCCAGCAGTTACTCGGAAAGGACTACCGACCGAGGGGAGCAGTTCTTC	CASSYSERTTDRGEQFF
TRBV10-3	.	TRBJ2-3	TRBD2	TGTGCCATCAGTGGACCGAGCGGGGACTTTCGGGCAGATACGCAGTATTTT	CAISGPSGDFRADTQYF
TRBV5-1	.	TRBJ2-7	TRBD2	TGCGCCAGCAGCTTGTTAGTGGGACTAGCGGGAGACGAGCAGTACTTC	CASSLLVGLAGDEQYF
TRBV28	.	TRBJ1-4	.	TGTGCCGGCAGCCAAGCAACAGGATCTGAAAAACTGTTTTTT	CAGSQATGSEKLFF
TRBV5-8	few	TRBJ2-3	TRBD2	TGTGCCAGCAGCGGAAATAGCGGGAGTTTTGCAGATACGCAGTATTTT	CASSGNSGSFADTQYF
TRBV6-6	.	TRBJ1-1	.	TGTGCCAGCAGTTACTCCAACCAGGGTGAAGCTTTCTTT	CASSYSNQGEAFF
TRBV3-1	.	TRBJ2-2	.	TGTGCCAGCAGCCAGACAACGGAGAACACCGGGGAGCTGTTTTTT	CASSQTTENTGELFF
TRBV2	few	TRBJ2-4	.	TGTGCCAGCAGTGAATCGGCAGTTGGGTACTTC	CASSESAVGYF
TRBV20-1	once	TRBJ2-5	.	TGCAGTGCTACTTCCAGTTTGGGTCCGCCAGAGACCCAGTACTTC	CSATSSLGPPETQYF
TRBV9	few	TRBJ2-3	.	TGTGCCAGCAGCGGACTTCTTGGCCGACGCACAGATACGCAGTATTTT	CASSGLLGRRTDTQYF
TRBV10-3	.	TRBJ2-1	TRBD2	TGTGCCATCAGTGAGCCTACGAGAAAGCGGGAGAGAACAATAAATGAGCAGTTCTTC	CAISEPTRKRERTINEQFF
TRBV6-1	few	TRBJ1-1	TRBD1	TGTGCCAGCATGGACAGGGGGCTGAACACTGAAGCTTTCTTT	CASMDRGLNTEAFF
TRBV18	few	TRBJ2-1	.	TGTGCCAGCTCGACCAGCGGGACAGAGCAGTTCTTC	CASSTSGTEQFF
TRBV7-6	.	TRBJ1-4	TRBD1	TGTGCCAGCAGCCGACGAGTGGGACAGGGGGCGCGAGAAACTAATGAAAAACTGTTTTTT	CASSRRVGQGARETNEKLFF
TRBV7-9	.	TRBJ1-4	.	TGTGCCAGCAGCCCGCGGGCTAATGAAAAACTGTTTTTT	CASSPRANEKLFF
TRBV9	.	TRBJ1-4	TRBD1	TGTGCCAGCAGCCGAACCGGGACAGTTAATGAAAAACTGTTTTTT	CASSRTGTVNEKLFF
TRBV10-3	many	TRBJ2-1	.	TGTGCCATCAGTCGACTTGCCGACTCCTACAATGAGCAGTTCTTC	CAISRLADSYNEQFF
TRBV6-5	.	TRBJ1-2	TRBD1	TGTGTCAGCAGTTACTCGATCTCTTTAGGGACAGGGCCAGAACACTATGGCTACACCTTC	CVSSYSISLGTGPEHYGYTF
TRBV7-7	.	TRBJ2-5	.	TGTGCTAGCAGCTTACTTCAGGACTACCAAGAGACCCAGTACTTC	CASSLLQDYQETQYF
TRBV21-1	once	TRBJ2-7	.	TGTGCCAGCCGAACCGGGACGTTGTCCTACGAGCAGTACTTC	CASRTGTLSYEQYF
TRBV5-1	once	TRBJ2-7	TRBD1	TGCGCCAGCAGCCGGGGAGAGGGGGCCGAGCAGTACTTC	CASSRGEGAEQYF
TRBV6-1	.	TRBJ2-7	TRBD1	TGTGCCAGCGCCGGGACAGGGGGTTACGAGCAGTACTTC	CASAGTGGYEQYF
TRBV12-3/TRBV12-4	.	TRBJ2-2	.	TGTGCCAGCACCCCCGGGGTCGCGGGTACCGGGGAGCTGTTTTTT	CASTPGVAGTGELFF
TRBV11-2	.	TRBJ1-2	.	TGTGCCAGCAGCCGGGGAGGGCTCGTCTATGGCTACACCTTC	CASSRGGLVYGYTF
TRBV6-8	once	TRBJ2-2	.	TGTGCCAGCAGTTTGGACCCCGGGACACCAACCCGGGCTGGGGAGCTGTTTTTT	CASSLDPGTPTRAGELFF
TRBV12-3/TRBV12-4	few	TRBJ2-5	.	TGTGCCAGCAGATCCGACAGGATCCAAGAGACCCAGTACTTC	CASRSDRIQETQYF
TRBV4-2	many	TRBJ2-4	.	TGTGCCAGCAGCCATCACGTCGGGACTCCCAAAAACATTCAGTACTTC	CASSHHVGTPKNIQYF